The sequence of this TCR beta chain was determined in a study of human T cells and chemical hapten exposure. In its sample, this clonotype was seen a few times. Unique molecular identifiers were attached to individual cDNA molecules within the library. TCRdb redid the calling of the RACE reads with MiXCR, one entry per CDR3 protein. The table includes tens of thousands of distinct CDR3 sequences, approximately 11% detected once. Indicated time point: patch test 3, about 24 weeks after DPC sensitization. Treatment specified: therapeutic diphenylcyclopropenone sensitization with weekly scalp DPC. Patch tests were applied only after blood draws. Unfractionated whole blood served as the source for total RNA extraction. The CDR3 consists of 14 residues. Germline assignment: CDR1 MNHEY and CDR2 SVGAGI. V lost 0 bases and J lost 4, with 10 bases in between.

This clonotype was sampled from a woman aged 45-60 years with alopecia areata. Some clones in this sample may be carry-over from other donors' samples. The starting material was whole blood, obtained in connection with sensitization to the hapten diphenylcyclopropenone (DPC). The rearrangement joins TRBV6-5 to TRBJ2-7; D may be TRBD2 (6 bases). For the CDR3, the DNA is TGTGCCAGCAGTTACTCGAAGGGGACTTACGAGCAGTACTTC. Amino acids: CASSYSKGTYEQYF.